These T cell receptor beta chains were read from a single sample in a study of molecular identifiers for immune sequencing clone quantification. Using its own MiXCR run on the PCR reads, TCRdb lists one record per CDR3 protein. The data contain hundreds of thousands of distinct CDR3 sequences, 24% of them seen just once; the ten biggest clones take up 0.7% to 0.95%. The sequencing input was naive CD8+ T cells from blood, with Jurkat cell RNA spiked in. These receptors originate from a human donor in good health. Some libraries in this study had Jurkat cell RNA spiked in. Both conserved end residues are part of each CDR3. The D gene is left open where the match is weak. Not every row has a clone size; where given, it reads once, few, many or a size class.

abundance,j_gene,v_gene,d_gene,CDR3aa,CDR3nt
NA,TRBJ1-1,TRBV4-1,TRBD1,CASSPRGTDSTEAFF,TGCGCCAGCAGTCCTAGAGGGACAGACAGCACTGAAGCTTTCTTT
few,TRBJ2-5,TRBV2,TRBD1,CASSKTGIPVETQYF,TGTGCCAGCAGTAAGACAGGGATTCCGGTCGAGACCCAGTACTTC
few,TRBJ1-1,TRBV4-1,NA,CASSQDLIGVNTEAFF,TGCGCCAGCAGCCAAGATCTGATAGGCGTGAACACTGAAGCTTTCTTT
once,TRBJ1-1,TRBV6-2/TRBV6-3,NA,CASSVGRITEAFF,TGTGCCAGCAGTGTAGGCCGGATCACTGAAGCTTTCTTT
NA,TRBJ2-7,TRBV2,TRBD1,CASSSGQGAWEQYF,TGTGCCAGCAGCTCGGGACAGGGGGCGTGGGAGCAGTACTTC
NA,TRBJ2-2,TRBV4-1,NA,CASSQAKLNTGELFF,TGCGCCAGCAGCCAAGCTAAGCTGAACACCGGGGAGCTGTTTTTT
few,TRBJ2-3,TRBV28,NA,CASSSEAESTDTQYF,TGTGCCAGCAGTTCGGAAGCGGAAAGCACAGATACGCAGTATTTT
many,TRBJ1-1,TRBV29-1,NA,CSVETPREAFF,TGCAGCGTTGAGACACCCCGTGAAGCTTTCTTT
NA,TRBJ1-2,TRBV7-2,NA,CASSRLEEVANYGYTF,TGTGCCAGCAGCCGCTTAGAGGAGGTAGCTAACTATGGCTACACCTTC
NA,TRBJ2-2,TRBV20-1,TRBD1,CSARDKLPRQGNTGELFF,TGCAGTGCTAGAGACAAACTCCCGAGACAGGGAAACACCGGGGAGCTGTTTTTT
few,TRBJ1-1,TRBV19,NA,CASSVLPGQNTEAFF,TGTGCCAGTAGTGTCCTTCCAGGACAGAACACTGAAGCTTTCTTT
few,TRBJ2-3,TRBV12-3/TRBV12-4,NA,CATTTAGLDTQYF,TGTGCCACCACGACAGCCGGTTTAGATACGCAGTATTTT
NA,TRBJ2-3,TRBV4-2,TRBD2,CASSPWTSGPRSTDTQYF,TGTGCCAGCAGCCCCTGGACTAGCGGCCCAAGGAGCACAGATACGCAGTATTTT
many,TRBJ2-5,TRBV28,NA,CASSLSGTGRRETQYF,TGTGCCAGCAGTTTATCAGGGACGGGACGAAGGGAGACCCAGTACTTC
many,TRBJ2-5,TRBV14,NA,CASSQERGEETQYF,TGTGCCAGCAGCCAAGAGCGGGGAGAAGAGACCCAGTACTTC
few,TRBJ2-7,TRBV28,NA,CASGPLGYYEQYF,TGTGCCAGCGGCCCTTTGGGGTATTACGAGCAGTACTTC
NA,TRBJ1-5,TRBV4-1,TRBD1,CASSQEDRNSNQPQHF,TGCGCCAGCAGCCAAGAGGACAGGAATAGCAATCAGCCCCAGCATTTT
few,TRBJ1-1,TRBV4-2,TRBD1,CASSQEGGLTEAFF,TGTGCCAGCAGCCAAGAAGGGGGCTTAACTGAAGCTTTCTTT
NA,TRBJ2-3,TRBV29-1,TRBD2,CSASEPRTSLIGDTQYF,TGCAGCGCGTCCGAACCCCGGACTAGCCTAATTGGGGATACGCAGTATTTT
NA,TRBJ2-3,TRBV28,TRBD2,CASSSRTSGATDTQYF,TGTGCCAGCAGTTCCCGGACTAGCGGGGCCACAGATACGCAGTATTTT
many,TRBJ2-7,TRBV6-5,NA,CASSWGAGHSYEQYF,TGTGCCAGCAGTTGGGGGGCAGGTCATTCCTACGAGCAGTACTTC
few,TRBJ2-7,TRBV5-6,NA,CASSLWGGGGNLYEQYF,TGTGCCAGCAGCTTGTGGGGGGGCGGGGGAAACCTCTACGAGCAGTACTTC
few,TRBJ2-7,TRBV29-1,NA,CSVAADGNEQYF,TGCAGCGTTGCGGCAGACGGAAACGAGCAGTACTTC
many,TRBJ2-3,TRBV19,NA,CASSISGLVSTDTQYF,TGTGCCAGTAGTATTTCAGGATTGGTTTCCACAGATACGCAGTATTTT
NA,TRBJ1-1,TRBV4-2,NA,CASSQVFQMNTEAFF,TGTGCCAGCAGCCAAGTATTTCAGATGAACACTGAAGCTTTCTTT
many,TRBJ1-5,TRBV5-6,NA,CASSFGDLRQPQHF,TGTGCCAGCAGCTTCGGGGATTTGCGTCAGCCCCAGCATTTT
NA,TRBJ1-1,TRBV7-9,NA,CASSLVGGGQTEAFF,TGTGCCAGCAGTCTAGTAGGAGGGGGGCAGACTGAAGCTTTCTTT
NA,TRBJ2-3,TRBV24-1,TRBD2,CAPRSGGPRPDTQYF,TGTGCCCCCCGCAGCGGGGGGCCCCGCCCAGATACGCAGTATTTT
few,TRBJ2-1,TRBV27,NA,CASSLSGSPTYNEQFF,TGTGCCAGCAGTTTATCTGGCAGCCCTACCTACAATGAGCAGTTCTTC
NA,TRBJ2-7,TRBV3-1,NA,CASSQGRLAYEQYF,TGTGCCAGCAGCCAAGGCCGCCTAGCCTACGAGCAGTACTTC
many,TRBJ2-7,TRBV20-1,NA,CSARDLGLELFEQYF,TGCAGTGCTAGGGACTTAGGCCTAGAATTGTTCGAGCAGTACTTC
few,TRBJ2-1,TRBV21-1,NA,CASSKEGRGPYNEQFF,TGTGCCAGCAGCAAAGAGGGGCGGGGGCCTTACAATGAGCAGTTCTTC
NA,TRBJ2-5,TRBV4-1,TRBD2,CASSQEGAGGPTKTQYF,TGCGCCAGCAGCCAAGAGGGAGCGGGGGGGCCAACTAAGACCCAGTACTTC
NA,TRBJ1-1,TRBV7-6,NA,CASRMLGNTEAFF,TGTGCCAGCAGGATGTTGGGGAACACTGAAGCTTTCTTT
NA,TRBJ2-5,TRBV2,NA,CASRGWGQETQYF,TGTGCCAGCAGAGGATGGGGGCAAGAGACCCAGTACTTC
many,TRBJ2-7,TRBV7-6,NA,CASSLGEGSYEQYF,TGTGCCAGCAGCTTAGGAGAGGGGTCCTACGAGCAGTACTTC
many,TRBJ1-1,TRBV30,NA,CAWSVSHSAFF,TGTGCCTGGAGTGTATCACATTCGGCTTTCTTT